This T cell receptor beta chain is drawn from a study of shared clonotypes between healthy human individuals. In the original workflow: As immunoSEQ supplied junction-only sequences (without quality scores), filtering differed. Here immunoSEQ multiplex PCR was the method, and the copy in TCRdb shows in-frame clones only, minus some. That table is the source of V, J and clone size, and D and trimming were worked out from the DNA. The sample lists around 1,100,000 clones; about 80% were seen once. Trimming took 6 bases from V and 1 from J, leaving 12 bases between them. The CDR3 sequence is 14 residues long. CDR1 and CDR2 from the germline V gene are MNHEY and SVGAGI. A remark on this clone: Its antigen is unidentified.

Study-wide results and caveats: Sharing across four donors was seen in around 5% of naive CD4 clonotypes. In having few donors, the study represented limited genetic and exposure-history diversity.

Caucasian adults residing in Nashville, Tennessee made up all the donors. The chain is built from TRBV6-5 and TRBJ2-5, with D perhaps TRBD2 (6 bases). Source material: memory CD4+ T cells from PBMCs. The subset denotes: CD45RA-negative fraction. The sequence came from a man between 18 and 29 years old in good health. Some clones in this sample may be carry-over from other donors' samples. The CDR3 region is CASRQTGGQETQYF. The CDR3 nucleotides are TGTGCCAGCAGACAAACCGGGGGCCAAGAGACCCAGTACTTC.